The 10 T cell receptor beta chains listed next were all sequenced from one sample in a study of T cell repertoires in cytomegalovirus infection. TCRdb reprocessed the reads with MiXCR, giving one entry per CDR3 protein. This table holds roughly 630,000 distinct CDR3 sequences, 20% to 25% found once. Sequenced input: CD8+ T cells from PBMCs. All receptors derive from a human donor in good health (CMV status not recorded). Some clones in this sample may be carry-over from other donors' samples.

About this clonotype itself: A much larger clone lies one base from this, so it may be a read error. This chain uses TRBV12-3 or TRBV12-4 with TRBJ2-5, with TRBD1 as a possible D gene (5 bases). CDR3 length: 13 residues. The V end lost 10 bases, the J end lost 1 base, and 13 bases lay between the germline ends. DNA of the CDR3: TGTGCCAACTGTGCAGGGTTCCAAGAGACCCAGTACTTC. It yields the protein CANCAGFQETQYF.

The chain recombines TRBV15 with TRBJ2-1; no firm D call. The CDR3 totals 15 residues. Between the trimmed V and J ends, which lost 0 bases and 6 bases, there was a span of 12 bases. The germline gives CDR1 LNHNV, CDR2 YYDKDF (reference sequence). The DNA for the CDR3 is TGTGCCACCAGCAGAGAAGCTACAGCCATCAATGAGCAGTTCTTC. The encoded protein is CATSREATAINEQFF.

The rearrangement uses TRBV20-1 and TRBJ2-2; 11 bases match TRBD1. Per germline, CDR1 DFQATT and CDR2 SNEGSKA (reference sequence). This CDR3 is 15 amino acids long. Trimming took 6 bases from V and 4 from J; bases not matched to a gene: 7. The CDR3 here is CSAISDRGLTGELFF. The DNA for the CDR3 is TGCAGTGCCATCTCGGACAGGGGGCTCACCGGGGAGCTGTTTTTT.

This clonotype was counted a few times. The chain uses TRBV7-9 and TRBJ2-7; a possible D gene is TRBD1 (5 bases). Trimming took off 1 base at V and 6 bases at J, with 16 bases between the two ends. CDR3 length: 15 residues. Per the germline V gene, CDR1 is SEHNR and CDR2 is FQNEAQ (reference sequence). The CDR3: CASSLGGVAGFEQYF. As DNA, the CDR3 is TGTGCCAGCAGCTTAGGTGGAGTAGCAGGGTTCGAGCAGTACTTC. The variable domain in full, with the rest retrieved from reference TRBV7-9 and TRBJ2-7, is DTGVSQNPRHKITKRGQNVTFRCDPISEHNRLYWYRQTLGQGPEFLTYFQNEAQLEKSRLLSDRFSAERPKGSFSTLEIQRTEQGDSAMYLCASSLGGVAGFEQYFGPGTRLTVT.

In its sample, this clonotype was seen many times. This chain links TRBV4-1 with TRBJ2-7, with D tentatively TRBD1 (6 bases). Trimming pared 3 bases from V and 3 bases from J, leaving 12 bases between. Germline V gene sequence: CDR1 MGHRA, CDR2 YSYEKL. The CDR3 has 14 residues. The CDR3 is CASSHVGRGYEQYF. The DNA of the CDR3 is TGCGCCAGCAGCCATGTCGGCAGGGGCTACGAGCAGTACTTC.

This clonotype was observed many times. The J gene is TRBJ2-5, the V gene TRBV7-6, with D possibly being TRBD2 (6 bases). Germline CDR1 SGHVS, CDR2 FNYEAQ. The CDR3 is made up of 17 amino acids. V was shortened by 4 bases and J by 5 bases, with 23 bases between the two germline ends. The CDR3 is CASSWPRSMGGMETQYF. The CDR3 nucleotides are TGTGCCAGCAGCTGGCCGCGTTCGATGGGGGGAATGGAGACCCAGTACTTC.

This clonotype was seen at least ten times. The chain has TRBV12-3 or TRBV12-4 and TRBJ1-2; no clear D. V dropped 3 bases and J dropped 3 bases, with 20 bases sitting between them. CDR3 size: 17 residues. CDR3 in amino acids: CASSFDVGGILDYGYTF. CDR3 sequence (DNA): TGTGCCAGCAGTTTTGATGTTGGCGGGATTCTCGACTATGGCTACACCTTC.

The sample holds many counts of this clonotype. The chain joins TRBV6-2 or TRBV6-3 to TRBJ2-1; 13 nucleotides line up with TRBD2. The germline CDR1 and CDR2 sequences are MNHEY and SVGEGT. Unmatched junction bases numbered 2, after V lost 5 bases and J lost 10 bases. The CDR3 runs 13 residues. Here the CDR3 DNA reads TGTGCCAGCAGTCCGGGACTAGCGGGGGAGCAGTTCTTC. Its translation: CASSPGLAGEQFF.

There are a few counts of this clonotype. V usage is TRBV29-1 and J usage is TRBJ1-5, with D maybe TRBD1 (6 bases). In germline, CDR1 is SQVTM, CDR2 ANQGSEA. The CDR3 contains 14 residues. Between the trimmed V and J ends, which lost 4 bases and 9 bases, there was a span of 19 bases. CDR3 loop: CSVAGERTSGPQHF. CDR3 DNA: TGCAGCGTTGCAGGGGAGAGGACATCTGGGCCCCAGCATTTT. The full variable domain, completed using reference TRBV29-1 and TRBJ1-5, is SAVISQKPSRDICQRGTSLTIQCQVDSQVTMMFWYRQQPGQSLTLIATANQGSEATYESGFVIDKFPISRPNLTFSTLTVSNMSPEDSSIYLCSVAGERTSGPQHFGDGTRLSIL.

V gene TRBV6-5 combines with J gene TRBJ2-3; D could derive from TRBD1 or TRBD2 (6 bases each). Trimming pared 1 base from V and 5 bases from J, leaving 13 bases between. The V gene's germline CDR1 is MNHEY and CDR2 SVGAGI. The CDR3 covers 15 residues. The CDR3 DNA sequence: TGTGCCAGCAGTTACTGGGGGCCAGCGGGAGATACGCAGTATTTT. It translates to CASSYWGPAGDTQYF.